Here is one TCR beta chain with its context. The antigen is not known. The record originates from a study of shared clonotypes between healthy human individuals. Broader study findings: The expectation was that sequencing depth would affect clonotype sharing among donors.

This CDR3 has 12 residues. From germline, CDR1 is SQVTM and CDR2 ANQGSEA. Naive-designated CD8 cells lacked CD45RO, were positively enriched for CCR7, and omitted terminally differentiated effector memory CD45RA+ cells. Sequencing used immunoSEQ multiplex PCR; TCRdb keeps in-frame clones, though not all of them. The sample consists of about 2.1 million clones, 80% to 95% of them appearing once. This chain links TRBV29-1 with TRBJ2-5; 9 bases are shared with TRBD1. TRBJ2-7 explains the end of the DNA better; the J call may be wrong. The receptor was isolated from a man in his late teens or twenties in good health. Some clones in this sample may be carry-over from other donors' samples. The specimen was naive CD8+ T cells from PBMCs. The CDR3 sequence is CAFGTGYDEQYF. For the CDR3, the DNA is TGCGCCTTCGGGACAGGGTACGACGAGCAGTACTTC.